This TCR beta chain is drawn from a study of T cell responses to AZD1222 COVID-19 vaccine. Whole-study results and caveats: In all cases, repertoires were sampled only after the peak T cell response.

Measured with immunoSEQ multiplex PCR; TCRdb has only the in-frame clones, and not every one. The sample consists of some 160,000 clones, 87% of them appearing once. Remarks on this clone: Its antigen is undetermined.

J was trimmed by 2 bases and V by 3 bases; bases with no gene match: 4. Germline CDR1 is SGHTS and CDR2 is YDEGEE. The CDR3 has 15 amino acids. Sequencing was performed on peripheral blood, taken 28 days after the second AZD1222 dose. The TCR was taken from an adult who received the AZD1222 COVID-19 vaccine. V gene TRBV5-8 combines with J gene TRBJ1-5; 8 nucleotides line up with TRBD1. This CDR3 reads CASSSGTGGNQPQHF. DNA for the CDR3: TGTGCCAGCAGCTCGGGGACAGGCGGCAATCAGCCCCAGCATTTT. Variable domain in full (rest from reference TRBV5-8 and TRBJ1-5): EAGVTQSPTHLIKTRGQQATLRCSPISGHTSVYWYQQALGLGLQFLLWYDEGEERNRGNFPPRFSGRQFPNYSSELNVNALELEDSALYLCASSSGTGGNQPQHFGDGTRLSIL.